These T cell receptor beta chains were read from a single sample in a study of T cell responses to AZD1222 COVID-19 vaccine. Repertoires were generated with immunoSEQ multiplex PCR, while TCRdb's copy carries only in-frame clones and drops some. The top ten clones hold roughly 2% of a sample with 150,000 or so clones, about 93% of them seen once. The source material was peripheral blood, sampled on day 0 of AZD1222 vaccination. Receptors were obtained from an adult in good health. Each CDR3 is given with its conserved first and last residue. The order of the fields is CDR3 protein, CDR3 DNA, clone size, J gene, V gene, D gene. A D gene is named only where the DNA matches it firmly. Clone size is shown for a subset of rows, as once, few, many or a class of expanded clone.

cdr3_aa: CASSERRGARSYEQYF
cdr3_nt: TGTGCCAGCAGTGAAAGGCGGGGGGCACGATCCTACGAGCAGTACTTC
clone_size: -
j_call: TRBJ2-7
v_call: TRBV6-1
d_call: TRBD2

cdr3_aa: CSARDHTEAFF
cdr3_nt: TGCAGTGCTAGGGACCACACTGAAGCTTTCTTT
clone_size: -
j_call: TRBJ1-1
v_call: TRBV20-1
d_call: -

cdr3_aa: CASSLARGDSRDTEAFF
cdr3_nt: TGTGCCAGCAGCTTGGCTAGGGGGGACAGTAGGGACACTGAAGCTTTCTTT
clone_size: -
j_call: TRBJ1-1
v_call: TRBV5-6
d_call: TRBD1

cdr3_aa: CASSEGYEQYF
cdr3_nt: TGTGCCAGCAGTGAAGGCTACGAGCAGTACTTC
clone_size: few
j_call: TRBJ2-7
v_call: TRBV6-1
d_call: -

cdr3_aa: CATSRRDSHNEKLFF
cdr3_nt: TGTGCCACCAGCCGCCGGGACAGCCATAATGAAAAACTGTTTTTT
clone_size: -
j_call: TRBJ1-4
v_call: TRBV15
d_call: TRBD1

cdr3_aa: CASSLGGSTGELFF
cdr3_nt: TGTGCCAGCAGCCTAGGGGGTAGCACCGGGGAGCTGTTTTTT
clone_size: -
j_call: TRBJ2-2
v_call: TRBV3-1/TRBV3-2
d_call: -

cdr3_aa: CASSSPGTGKRRDYGYTF
cdr3_nt: TGTGCCAGCAGCTCGCCCGGGACAGGAAAAAGAAGGGACTATGGCTACACCTTC
clone_size: -
j_call: TRBJ1-2
v_call: TRBV11-2
d_call: TRBD1

cdr3_aa: CSVEARDSNQPQHF
cdr3_nt: TGCAGCGTTGAAGCCAGGGATAGCAATCAGCCCCAGCATTTT
clone_size: once
j_call: TRBJ1-5
v_call: TRBV29-1
d_call: -

cdr3_aa: CASSQDHRGPQDEQYF
cdr3_nt: TGCGCCAGCAGCCAAGATCACAGGGGTCCACAGGACGAGCAGTACTTC
clone_size: once
j_call: TRBJ2-7
v_call: TRBV4-1
d_call: TRBD1

cdr3_aa: CASSLGLAGVVSYNEQFF
cdr3_nt: TGTGCCAGCAGTTTAGGACTAGCGGGAGTAGTTTCCTACAATGAGCAGTTCTTC
clone_size: -
j_call: TRBJ2-1
v_call: TRBV27
d_call: TRBD2